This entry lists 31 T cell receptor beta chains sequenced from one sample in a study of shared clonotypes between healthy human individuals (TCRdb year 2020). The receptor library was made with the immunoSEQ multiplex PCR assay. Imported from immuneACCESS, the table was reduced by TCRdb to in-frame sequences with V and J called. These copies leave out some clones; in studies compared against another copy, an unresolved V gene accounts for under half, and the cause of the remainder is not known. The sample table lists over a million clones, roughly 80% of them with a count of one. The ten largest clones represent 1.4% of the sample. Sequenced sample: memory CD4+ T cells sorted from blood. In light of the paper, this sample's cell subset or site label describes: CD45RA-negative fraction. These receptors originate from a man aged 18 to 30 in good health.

The CDR3 protein is CATSRDFGGRGTGELFF. The CDR3 DNA is TGTGCCACCAGCAGAGATTTCGGGGGGCGAGGCACCGGGGAGCTGTTTTTT. The chain uses TRBV15 and TRBJ2-2; TRBD2 is a possible D gene (7 bases). The CDR3 runs 17 residues. V lost 0 bases and J lost 4, with 15 bases in between. CDR1 LNHNV and CDR2 YYDKDF come from the germline V gene (reference sequence).

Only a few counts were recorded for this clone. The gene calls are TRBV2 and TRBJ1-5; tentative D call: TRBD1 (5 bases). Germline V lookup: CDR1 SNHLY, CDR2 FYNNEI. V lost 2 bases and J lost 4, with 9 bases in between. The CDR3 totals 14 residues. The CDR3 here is CASSEWEGNQPQHF. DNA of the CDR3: TGTGCCAGCAGTGAATGGGAGGGGAATCAGCCCCAGCATTTT.

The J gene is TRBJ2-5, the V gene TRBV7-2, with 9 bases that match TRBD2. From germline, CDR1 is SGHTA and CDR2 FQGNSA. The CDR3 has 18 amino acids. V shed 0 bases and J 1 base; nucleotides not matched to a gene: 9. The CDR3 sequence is CASSLAVAGGPAQETQYF. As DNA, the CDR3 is TGTGCCAGCAGCTTAGCCGTGGCGGGAGGGCCTGCCCAAGAGACCCAGTACTTC.

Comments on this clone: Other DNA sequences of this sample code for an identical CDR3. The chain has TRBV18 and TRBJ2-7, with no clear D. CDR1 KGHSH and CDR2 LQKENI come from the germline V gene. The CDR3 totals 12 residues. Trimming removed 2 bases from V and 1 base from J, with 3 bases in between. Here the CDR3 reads CASSPESYEQYF. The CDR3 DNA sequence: TGTGCCAGCTCACCAGAATCCTACGAGCAGTACTTC.

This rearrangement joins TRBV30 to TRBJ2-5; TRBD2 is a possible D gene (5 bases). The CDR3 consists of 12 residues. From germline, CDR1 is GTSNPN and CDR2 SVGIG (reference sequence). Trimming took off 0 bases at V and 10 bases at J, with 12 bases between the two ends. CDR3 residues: CAWSVLTGSQYF. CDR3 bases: TGTGCCTGGAGTGTACTAACGGGAAGCCAGTACTTC.

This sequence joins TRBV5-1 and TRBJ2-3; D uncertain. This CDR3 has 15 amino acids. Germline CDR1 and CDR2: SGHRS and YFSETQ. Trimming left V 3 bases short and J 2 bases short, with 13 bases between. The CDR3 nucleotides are TGCGCCAGCAGCTCCGACGGGTCGGTCACAGATACGCAGTATTTT. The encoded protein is CASSSDGSVTDTQYF.

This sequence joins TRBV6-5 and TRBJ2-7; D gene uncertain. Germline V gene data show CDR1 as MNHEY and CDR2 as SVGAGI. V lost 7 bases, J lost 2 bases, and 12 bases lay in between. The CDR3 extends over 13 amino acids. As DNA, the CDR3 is TGTGCCAGCACCTCCGGTCGGACCTACGAGCAGTACTTC. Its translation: CASTSGRTYEQYF.

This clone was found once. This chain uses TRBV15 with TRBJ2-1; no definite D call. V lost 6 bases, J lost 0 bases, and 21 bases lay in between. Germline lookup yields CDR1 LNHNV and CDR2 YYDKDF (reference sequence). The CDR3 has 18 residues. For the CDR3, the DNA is TGTGCCACCAGGGCGTCCTTGGCGGCGGTTCCCTCCTACAATGAGCAGTTCTTC. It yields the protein CATRASLAAVPSYNEQFF.

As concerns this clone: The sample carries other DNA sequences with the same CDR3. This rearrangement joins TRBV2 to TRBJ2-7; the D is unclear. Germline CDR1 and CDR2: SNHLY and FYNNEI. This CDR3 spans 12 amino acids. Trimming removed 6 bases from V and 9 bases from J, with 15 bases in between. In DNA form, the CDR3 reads TGTGCCAGCAGCAAGGACGGGCTGGGGCAGTACTTC. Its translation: CASSKDGLGQYF. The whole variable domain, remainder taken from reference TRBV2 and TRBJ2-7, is EPEVTQTPSHQVTQMGQEVILRCVPISNHLYFYWYRQILGQKVEFLVSFYNNEISEKSEIFDDQFSVERPDGSNFTLKIRSTKLEDSAMYFCASSKDGLGQYFGPGTRLTVT.

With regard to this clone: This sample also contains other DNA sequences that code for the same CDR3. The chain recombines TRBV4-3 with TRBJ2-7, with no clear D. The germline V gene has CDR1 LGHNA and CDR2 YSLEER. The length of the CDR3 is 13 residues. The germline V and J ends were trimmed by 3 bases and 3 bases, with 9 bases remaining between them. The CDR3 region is CASSQQTSYEQYF. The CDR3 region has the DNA TGCGCCAGCAGCCAGCAGACAAGCTACGAGCAGTACTTC.

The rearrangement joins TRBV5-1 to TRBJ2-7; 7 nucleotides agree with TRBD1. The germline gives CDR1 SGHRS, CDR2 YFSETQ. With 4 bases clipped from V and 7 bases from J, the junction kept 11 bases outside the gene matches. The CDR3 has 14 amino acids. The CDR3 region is CASSRGQSSGEQYF. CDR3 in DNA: TGCGCCAGCAGCCGGGGACAGTCCTCCGGGGAGCAGTACTTC.

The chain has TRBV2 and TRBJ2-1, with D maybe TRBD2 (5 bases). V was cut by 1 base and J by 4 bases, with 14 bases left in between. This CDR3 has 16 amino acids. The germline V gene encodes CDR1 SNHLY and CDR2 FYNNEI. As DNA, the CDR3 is TGTGCCAGCAGTGAAGAGGTGACGGGAAATTACAATGAGCAGTTCTTC. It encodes CASSEEVTGNYNEQFF.

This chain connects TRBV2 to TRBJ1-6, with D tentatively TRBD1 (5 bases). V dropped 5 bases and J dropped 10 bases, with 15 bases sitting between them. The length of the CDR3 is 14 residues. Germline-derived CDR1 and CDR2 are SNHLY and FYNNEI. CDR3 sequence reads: CASSPQGKGSPLHF. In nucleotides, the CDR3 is TGTGCCAGCAGTCCCCAGGGTAAAGGCTCACCCCTCCACTTT.

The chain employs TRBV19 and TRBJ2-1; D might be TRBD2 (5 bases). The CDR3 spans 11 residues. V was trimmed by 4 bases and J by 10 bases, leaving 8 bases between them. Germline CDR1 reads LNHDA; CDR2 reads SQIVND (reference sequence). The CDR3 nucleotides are TGTGCCAGTAGTACGGACTTGGAGCAGTTCTTC. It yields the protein CASSTDLEQFF.

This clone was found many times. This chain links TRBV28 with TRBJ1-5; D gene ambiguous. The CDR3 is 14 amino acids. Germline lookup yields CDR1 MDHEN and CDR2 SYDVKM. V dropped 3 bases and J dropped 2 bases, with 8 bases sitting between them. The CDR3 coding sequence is TGTGCCAGCAGTTTTCAGAGGGGCAATCAGCCCCAGCATTTT. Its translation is CASSFQRGNQPQHF. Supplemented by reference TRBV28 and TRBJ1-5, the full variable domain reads DVKVTQSSRYLVKRTGEKVFLECVQDMDHENMFWYRQDPGLGLRLIYFSYDVKMKEKGDIPEGYSVSREKKERFSLILESASTNQTSMYLCASSFQRGNQPQHFGDGTRLSIL.

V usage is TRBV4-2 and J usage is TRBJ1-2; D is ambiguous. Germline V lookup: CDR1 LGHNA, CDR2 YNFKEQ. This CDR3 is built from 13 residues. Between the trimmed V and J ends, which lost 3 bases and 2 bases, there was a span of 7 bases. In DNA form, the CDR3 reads TGTGCCAGCAGCCAGGGCTTGAACTATGGCTACACCTTC. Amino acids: CASSQGLNYGYTF.

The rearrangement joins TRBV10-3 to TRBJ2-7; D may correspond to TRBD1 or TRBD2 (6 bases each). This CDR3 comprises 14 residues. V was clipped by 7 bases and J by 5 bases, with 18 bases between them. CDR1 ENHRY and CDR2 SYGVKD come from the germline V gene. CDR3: CAITRSGANNEQYF. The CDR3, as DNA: TGTGCCATCACGAGGTCGGGGGCAAACAACGAGCAGTACTTC.

The CDR3 protein is CASTMTPSGANVLTF. CDR3 DNA sequence: TGTGCCAGTACCATGACACCCTCTGGGGCCAACGTCCTGACTTTC. The rearrangement uses TRBV19 and TRBJ2-6; D is ambiguous. Trimming pared 7 bases from V and 0 bases from J, leaving 10 bases between. There are 15 residues in the CDR3. Per germline, CDR1 LNHDA and CDR2 SQIVND (reference sequence).

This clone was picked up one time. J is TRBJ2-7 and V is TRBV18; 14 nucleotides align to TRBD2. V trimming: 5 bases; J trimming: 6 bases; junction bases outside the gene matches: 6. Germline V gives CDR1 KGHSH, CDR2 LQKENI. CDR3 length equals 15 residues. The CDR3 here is CASSAGTSGGREQYF. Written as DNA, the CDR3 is TGTGCCAGCTCAGCCGGGACTAGCGGGGGACGCGAGCAGTACTTC.

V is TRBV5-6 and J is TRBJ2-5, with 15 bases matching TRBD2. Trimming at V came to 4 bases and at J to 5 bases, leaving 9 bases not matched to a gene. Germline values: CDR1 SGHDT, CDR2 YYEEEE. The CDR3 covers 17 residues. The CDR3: CASSPRTSGRAEETQYF. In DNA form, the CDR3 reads TGTGCCAGCAGCCCGCGGACTAGCGGGAGGGCGGAGGAGACCCAGTACTTC.

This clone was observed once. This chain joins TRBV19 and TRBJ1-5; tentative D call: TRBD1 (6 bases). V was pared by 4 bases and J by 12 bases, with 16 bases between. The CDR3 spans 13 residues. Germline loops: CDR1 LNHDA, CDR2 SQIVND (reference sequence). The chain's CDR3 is CASSRTYREGQHF. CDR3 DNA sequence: TGTGCCAGTAGTAGAACCTACAGGGAGGGCCAGCATTTT.

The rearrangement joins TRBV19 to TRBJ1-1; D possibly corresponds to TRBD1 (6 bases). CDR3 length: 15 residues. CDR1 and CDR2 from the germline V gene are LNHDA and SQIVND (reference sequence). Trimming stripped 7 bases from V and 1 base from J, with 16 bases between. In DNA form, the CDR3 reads TGTGCCAGTAAGGTGGAGGGGGTGACGAACACTGAAGCTTTCTTT. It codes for CASKVEGVTNTEAFF. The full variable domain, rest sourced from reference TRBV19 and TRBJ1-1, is DGGITQSPKYLFRKEGQNVTLSCEQNLNHDAMYWYRQDPGQGLRLIYYSQIVNDFQKGDIAEGYSVSREKKESFPLTVTSAQKNPTAFYLCASKVEGVTNTEAFFGQGTRLTVV.

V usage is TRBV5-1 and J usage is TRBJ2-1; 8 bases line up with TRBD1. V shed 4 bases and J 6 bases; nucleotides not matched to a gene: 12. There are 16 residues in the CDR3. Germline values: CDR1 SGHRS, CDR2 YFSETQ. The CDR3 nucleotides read TGCGCCAGCAGCCACAAAGAAGTGACAGGGGCCAATGAGCAGTTCTTC. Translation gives CASSHKEVTGANEQFF.

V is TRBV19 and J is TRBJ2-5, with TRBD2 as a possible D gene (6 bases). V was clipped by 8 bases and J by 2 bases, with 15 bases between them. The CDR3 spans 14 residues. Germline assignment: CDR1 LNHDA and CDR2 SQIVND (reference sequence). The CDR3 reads CASRGTVLQETQYF. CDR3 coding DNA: TGTGCCAGTCGAGGGACTGTGCTTCAAGAGACCCAGTACTTC.

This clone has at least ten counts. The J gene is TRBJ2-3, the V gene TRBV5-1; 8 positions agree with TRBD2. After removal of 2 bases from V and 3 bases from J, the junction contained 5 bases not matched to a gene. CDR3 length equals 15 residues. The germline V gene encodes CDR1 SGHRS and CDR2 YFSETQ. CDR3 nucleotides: TGCGCCAGCAGCTTCGGGGGGGAACGAACAGATACGCAGTATTTT. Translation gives CASSFGGERTDTQYF.

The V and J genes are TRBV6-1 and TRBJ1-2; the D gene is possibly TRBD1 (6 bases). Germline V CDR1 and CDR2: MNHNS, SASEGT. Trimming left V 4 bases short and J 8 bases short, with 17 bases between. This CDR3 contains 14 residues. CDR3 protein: CASSVQTGSEGYTF. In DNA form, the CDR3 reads TGTGCCAGCAGTGTTCAAACAGGGTCGGAAGGCTACACCTTC.

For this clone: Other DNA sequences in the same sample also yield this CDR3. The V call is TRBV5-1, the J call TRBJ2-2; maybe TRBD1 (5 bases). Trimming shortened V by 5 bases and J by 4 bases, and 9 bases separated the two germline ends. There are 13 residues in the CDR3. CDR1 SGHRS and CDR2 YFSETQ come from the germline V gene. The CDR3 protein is CASSPRATGELFF. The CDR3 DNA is TGCGCCAGCAGTCCCAGGGCCACCGGGGAGCTGTTTTTT.

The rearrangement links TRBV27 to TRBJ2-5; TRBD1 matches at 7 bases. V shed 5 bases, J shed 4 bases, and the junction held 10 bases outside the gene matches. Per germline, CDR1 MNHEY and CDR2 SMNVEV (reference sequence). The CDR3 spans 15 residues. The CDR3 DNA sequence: TGTGCCAGCAGTGCGGAACAGGGGTTTCGAGAGACCCAGTACTTC. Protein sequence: CASSAEQGFRETQYF.

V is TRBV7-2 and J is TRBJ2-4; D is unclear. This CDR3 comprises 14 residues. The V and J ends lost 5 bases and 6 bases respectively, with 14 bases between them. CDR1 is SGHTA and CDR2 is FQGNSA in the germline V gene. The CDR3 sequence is CASSPPPSGNIQYF. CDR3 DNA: TGTGCCAGCAGCCCCCCCCCTAGTGGAAACATTCAGTACTTC.

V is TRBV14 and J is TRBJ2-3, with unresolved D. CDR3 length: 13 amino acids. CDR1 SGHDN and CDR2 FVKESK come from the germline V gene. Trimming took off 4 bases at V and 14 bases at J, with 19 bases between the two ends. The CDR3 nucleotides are TGTGCCAGCAGCCCAAGGCGTCTAGGCGACCTGTATTTT. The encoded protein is CASSPRRLGDLYF.

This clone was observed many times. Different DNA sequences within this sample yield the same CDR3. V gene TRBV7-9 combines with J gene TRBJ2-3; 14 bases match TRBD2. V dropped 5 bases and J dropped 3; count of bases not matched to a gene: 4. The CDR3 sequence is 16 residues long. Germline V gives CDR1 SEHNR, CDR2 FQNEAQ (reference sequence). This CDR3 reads CASSLTSGRATDTQYF. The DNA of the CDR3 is TGTGCCAGCAGCCTGACTAGCGGGAGGGCGACAGATACGCAGTATTTT.